The 8 T cell receptor beta chains reported below all come from one sample, sequenced in a study of beta chain features in type 1 diabetes. Reverse transcribing all isolated RNA meant expressed TCRB transcripts were sequenced. Sequenced by immunoSEQ multiplex PCR; TCRdb stores in-frame clones only, minus some. The data hold some 370,000 clones, with over 8.5% observed a single time. Antigen specificity for these receptors is unknown. The study's findings and limits: Type 1 diabetes patients had TCRB CDR3s that were shorter (moderately but significantly so) in all four CD4+ subsets.

Sample: central memory CD4+ T cells from blood. The receptors come from a man aged 30 to 45 with type 1 diabetes.

The chain couples TRBV11-3 to TRBJ2-2; D is ambiguous. Germline-derived CDR1 and CDR2 are SGHNT and YENEEA. The V end lost 5 bases, the J end lost 6 bases, and 4 bases lay between the germline ends. CDR3 size: 11 residues. CDR3 sequence (DNA): TGTGCCAGCAGCCGGTCCGGGGAGCTGTTTTTT. Translation: CASSRSGELFF.

The chain combines TRBV4-1 with TRBJ1-5; 10 bases line up with TRBD1. Germline CDR1 and CDR2: MGHRA and YSYEKL. This CDR3 has 15 residues. Trimming took 1 base from V and 7 from J; bases not matched to a gene: 4. In DNA, the CDR3 is TGCGCCAGCAGCCAAGTCGGGACAGGGGAACAGCCCCAGCATTTT. This codes for CASSQVGTGEQPQHF.

The chain has TRBV6-1 and TRBJ2-1, with 7 bases fitting TRBD2. Germline V gene sequence: CDR1 MNHNS, CDR2 SASEGT. The junction had 5 bases not matched to a gene; V was cut back by 3 bases and J by 3 bases. This CDR3 is built from 15 residues. The CDR3 here is CASSDMGLSYNEQFF. The CDR3 DNA sequence: TGTGCCAGCAGTGATATGGGACTAAGCTACAATGAGCAGTTCTTC.

This clone was counted a few times. The chain has TRBV10-2 and TRBJ1-2; D remains ambiguous. CDR1 WSHSY and CDR2 SAAADI come from the germline V gene. This CDR3 has 12 amino acids. V lost 2 bases and J lost 7, with 8 bases in between. CDR3 sequence: CASSEAVTGYTF. The CDR3 DNA reads as TGCGCCAGCAGTGAGGCAGTTACTGGCTACACCTTC.

V usage is TRBV6-5 and J usage is TRBJ1-1, with D possibly being TRBD1 (6 bases). CDR3 length: 14 amino acids. V lost 5 bases to trimming and J lost 6 bases, with 16 bases between them. Germline V gene sequence: CDR1 MNHEY, CDR2 SVGAGI. The DNA of the CDR3 is TGTGCCAGCAGTCTCGGGGGGGCGGACGCTGAAGCTTTCTTT. The encoded protein is CASSLGGADAEAFF.

This chain uses TRBV6-5 with TRBJ1-1; TRBD1 aligns across 7 bases. This CDR3 comprises 16 residues. V lost 2 bases, J lost 0 bases, and 6 bases stayed unmatched. Germline CDR1 is MNHEY and CDR2 is SVGAGI. CDR3 protein: CASSYNRGSLNTEAFF. In nucleotides, the CDR3 is TGTGCCAGCAGTTACAACAGGGGATCTTTGAACACTGAAGCTTTCTTT.

CDR3 amino acids: CSVASEGSSYEQYF. The CDR3 DNA sequence: TGCAGCGTTGCAAGTGAGGGGAGCTCCTACGAGCAGTACTTC. V and J are TRBV29-1 and TRBJ2-7; either TRBD1 or TRBD2 may fit D (5 bases each). The germline V gene encodes CDR1 SQVTM and CDR2 ANQGSEA. This CDR3 is 14 amino acids long. Between the trimmed V and J ends, which lost 4 bases and 0 bases, there was a span of 13 bases.

This chain joins TRBV18 and TRBJ2-7, with 7 nucleotides matching TRBD2. CDR1 KGHSH and CDR2 LQKENI come from the germline V gene. The ends lost 1 base at V and 3 bases at J; junction bases unmatched: 9. CDR3 size: 16 residues. CDR3 nucleotides: TGTGCCAGCTCACCACTAACCGGGAGGAGTTTCTACGAGCAGTACTTC. Its translation: CASSPLTGRSFYEQYF. Full variable domain (remainder filled in from reference TRBV18 and TRBJ2-7): NAGVMQNPRHLVRRRGQEARLRCSPMKGHSHVYWYRQLPEEGLKFMVYLQKENIIDESGMPKERFSAEFPKEGPSILRIQQVVRGDSAAYFCASSPLTGRSFYEQYFGPGTRLTVT.